These 5 T cell receptor beta chains came from one sample sequenced in a study of chemoradiotherapy in HPV16-positive cancers. Some clones are missing from TCRdb's copy, which holds only in-frame ones; the method was immunoSEQ multiplex PCR. Of approximately 12,000 clones in the sample, around 86% were seen once. The sequences come from blood, collected from a patient who underwent chemoradiotherapy. Source of these receptors: a human donor with HPV-associated anogenital cancer.

V is TRBV5-6 and J is TRBJ2-7, with D perhaps given as TRBD1 or TRBD2 (5 bases each). The V end lost 4 bases, the J end lost 0 bases, and 14 bases lay between the germline ends. Looked up from germline, CDR1 is SGHDT and CDR2 is YYEEEE. The CDR3 is 15 amino acids. The CDR3 sequence: CASSPPGPTSYEQYF. DNA for the CDR3: TGTGCCAGCAGCCCCCCGGGACCGACCTCCTACGAGCAGTACTTC.

CDR3 sequence: CASSYPTNLGTSVGVAQETQYF. The CDR3 region has the DNA TGCGCCAGCAGCTACCCTACGAACTTGGGGACTAGCGTGGGTGTGGCCCAAGAGACCCAGTACTTC. J is TRBJ2-5 and V is TRBV5-1, with 10 bases that match TRBD2. V was pared by 3 bases and J by 1 base, with 24 bases of the junction left unmatched. There are 22 residues in the CDR3. CDR1 is SGHRS, CDR2 YFSETQ, per germline.

CDR3 nucleotides: TGTGCCAGCAGCGTCCTTAGCGGGATCACCTACAATGAGCAGTTCTTC. This codes for CASSVLSGITYNEQFF. V and J are TRBV9 and TRBJ2-1, with 8 bases that match TRBD2. Germline lookup yields CDR1 SGDLS and CDR2 YYNGEE. The trim removed 2 bases at V and 2 bases at J, leaving 6 bases unmatched. CDR3 length: 16 residues.

This chain uses TRBV19 with TRBJ1-4; D unresolved. The CDR3 is 14 amino acids. V gave up 3 bases and J gave up 0 bases, with 5 bases separating them. Per the germline V gene, CDR1 is LNHDA and CDR2 is SQIVND (reference sequence). The CDR3 here is CASSIWATNEKLFF. Here the CDR3 DNA reads TGTGCCAGTAGTATTTGGGCAACTAATGAAAAACTGTTTTTT.

The chain links TRBV19 to TRBJ1-5; 7 bases are a match to TRBD1. Trimming removed 3 bases from V and 0 bases from J; junction bases left unmatched: 14. Looked up from germline, CDR1 is LNHDA and CDR2 is SQIVND (reference sequence). This CDR3 is built from 19 residues. The CDR3 loop reads CASSITPGTDYYSNQPQHF. CDR3 nucleotide sequence: TGTGCCAGTAGTATCACTCCCGGGACAGACTATTATAGCAATCAGCCCCAGCATTTT.